This TCR beta chain was observed in a study of control samples from healthy donors and cancer patients. Assay: immunoSEQ multiplex PCR; the TCRdb copy retains only in-frame clones and omits some. Among tens of thousands of clones listed, roughly 84% were seen once. CDR1 is MDHEN and CDR2 is SYDVKM in the germline V gene. The V end lost 6 bases, the J end lost 4 bases, and 16 bases lay between the germline ends. This CDR3 has 15 residues. The chain employs TRBV28 and TRBJ1-5, with D unresolved. The sequence was collected from a woman aged 45-60 years with lung cancer. The sample consisted of PBMCs. CDR3 sequence: CASSAQTSANQPQHF. The CDR3 region has the DNA TGTGCCAGCAGCGCCCAGACCTCGGCGAATCAGCCCCAGCATTTT.